This is a list of T cell receptor beta chains from one sample in a study of T cells after yellow fever vaccination. TCRdb reanalysed the 5' RACE reads using MiXCR and keeps one entry per CDR3 protein. The data show 250,000 or so distinct CDR3 sequences, with around 6.7% seen just once and 0.85% to 1.2% held by the top ten. The material was CD4+ T cells sorted from PBMCs, obtained on the day of the yellow fever booster vaccination. These receptors came from a man between 25 and 39 years old who received the YFV17D yellow fever vaccine. Each CDR3 is given with its conserved first and last residue. Each record gives: V gene, D gene, J gene, clone size, CDR3 DNA, CDR3 protein. A D gene is named only where the DNA matches it firmly. Only some rows state a clone size, as once, few, many or a class for expanded clones.

v_call: TRBV10-2
d_call: .
j_call: TRBJ1-3
clone_size: many
cdr3_nt: TGCGCCAGCAAAACAGGAGTTGATCCTGGAAACACCATATATTTT
cdr3_aa: CASKTGVDPGNTIYF

v_call: TRBV10-3
d_call: TRBD1
j_call: TRBJ2-1
clone_size: .
cdr3_nt: TGTGCCACCGACGAACGGGACAGGTCTCTAAATGAGCACTTCTTC
cdr3_aa: CATDERDRSLNEHFF

v_call: TRBV20-1
d_call: TRBD2
j_call: TRBJ2-7
clone_size: .
cdr3_nt: TGCAGTGCTAGGGATAGCGGGAGGGGGTCCTACGAGCAGTACTTC
cdr3_aa: CSARDSGRGSYEQYF

v_call: TRBV14
d_call: .
j_call: TRBJ2-3
clone_size: few
cdr3_nt: TGTGCCAGCAGCCCGATACCCACAGATACGCAGTATTTT
cdr3_aa: CASSPIPTDTQYF

v_call: TRBV12-3/TRBV12-4
d_call: .
j_call: TRBJ2-2
clone_size: few
cdr3_nt: TGTGCCAGCAGTTTTAGGGCGACGAACACCGGGGAGCTGTTTTTT
cdr3_aa: CASSFRATNTGELFF

v_call: TRBV7-6
d_call: .
j_call: TRBJ2-1
clone_size: many
cdr3_nt: TGTGCCAGCAGCTTACCAGGGGGGGGTGAGCAGTTCTTC
cdr3_aa: CASSLPGGGEQFF

v_call: TRBV5-6
d_call: .
j_call: TRBJ1-2
clone_size: few
cdr3_nt: TGTGCCAGCAGCTTGGAGACATCTTATGGCTACACCTTC
cdr3_aa: CASSLETSYGYTF

v_call: TRBV20-1
d_call: TRBD2
j_call: TRBJ2-5
clone_size: .
cdr3_nt: TGCTGTGCTATGGGACTAGCATTGGGAGTTTTGGCGGAGACCCAGTACTTC
cdr3_aa: CCAMGLALGVLAETQYF

v_call: TRBV23-1
d_call: .
j_call: TRBJ2-7
clone_size: few
cdr3_nt: TGCGCCAGCAGTCAATCGAGACAGGCTGAAGAGCAGTACTTC
cdr3_aa: CASSQSRQAEEQYF

v_call: TRBV7-2
d_call: .
j_call: TRBJ2-7
clone_size: .
cdr3_nt: TGTGCCAGCAGCTTAGCTCGACTAGAATCCTACGAGCAGTACTTC
cdr3_aa: CASSLARLESYEQYF

v_call: TRBV20-1
d_call: .
j_call: TRBJ2-7
clone_size: few
cdr3_nt: TGCAGTGCTAGAGAAGTGGCAGGGAGCATCTACGAGCAGTACTTC
cdr3_aa: CSAREVAGSIYEQYF

v_call: TRBV9
d_call: TRBD2
j_call: TRBJ2-2
clone_size: .
cdr3_nt: TGTGCCAGCAGCGAGGGCGGGAGGTGGCCCGGGGAGCTGTTTTTT
cdr3_aa: CASSEGGRWPGELFF

v_call: TRBV5-4
d_call: TRBD2
j_call: TRBJ2-2
clone_size: .
cdr3_nt: TGTGCCAGCAGCTCAGCGGGGCCCGGGGAGCTGTTTTTT
cdr3_aa: CASSSAGPGELFF

v_call: TRBV2
d_call: TRBD2
j_call: TRBJ2-3
clone_size: .
cdr3_nt: TGTGCCACCCGAGCGGGAGGGGATACGCAGTATTTT
cdr3_aa: CATRAGGDTQYF

v_call: TRBV29-1
d_call: TRBD1
j_call: TRBJ2-5
clone_size: .
cdr3_nt: TGCAGCGTTGCTCACAGGGGGCAAGAGACCCAGTACTTC
cdr3_aa: CSVAHRGQETQYF

v_call: TRBV20-1
d_call: TRBD2
j_call: TRBJ2-3
clone_size: many
cdr3_nt: TGCAGTGCTAGATCGCCCAGCGGGAGGGCAGATACGCAGTATTTT
cdr3_aa: CSARSPSGRADTQYF

v_call: TRBV7-2
d_call: TRBD1
j_call: TRBJ2-7
clone_size: many
cdr3_nt: TGTGCCAGCAGCTTAGCGTTGGGACAGGACTACGAGCAGTACTTC
cdr3_aa: CASSLALGQDYEQYF

v_call: TRBV27
d_call: .
j_call: TRBJ2-6
clone_size: few
cdr3_nt: TGTGCCAGCAGTTTATACTTTGGTGACAGCCGGGGTAGTGGGGCCAACGTCCTGACTTTC
cdr3_aa: CASSLYFGDSRGSGANVLTF

v_call: TRBV28
d_call: TRBD2
j_call: TRBJ2-7
clone_size: few
cdr3_nt: TGTGCCAGCAGAGCCACTAGCGGGCCCTACGAGCAGTACTTC
cdr3_aa: CASRATSGPYEQYF

v_call: TRBV29-1
d_call: TRBD2
j_call: TRBJ2-3
clone_size: few
cdr3_nt: TGCAGCGTTTCTAGCGGGGATACGCAGTATTTT
cdr3_aa: CSVSSGDTQYF

v_call: TRBV29-1
d_call: .
j_call: TRBJ2-7
clone_size: many
cdr3_nt: TGCAGCGTTGAGGGCAGAACCCCCTACGAGCAGTACTTC
cdr3_aa: CSVEGRTPYEQYF

v_call: TRBV15
d_call: TRBD2
j_call: TRBJ2-5
clone_size: many
cdr3_nt: TGTGCCACCAGCATGGGACTAGCGGGAGTGGGGGAGACCCAGTACTTC
cdr3_aa: CATSMGLAGVGETQYF

v_call: TRBV9
d_call: .
j_call: TRBJ1-6
clone_size: many
cdr3_nt: TGTGCCAGCAGCGTACCTAATTCACCCCTCCACTTT
cdr3_aa: CASSVPNSPLHF

v_call: TRBV5-4
d_call: TRBD1
j_call: TRBJ2-6
clone_size: .
cdr3_nt: TGTGCCAGCAGCTTGAACCCAACAGGGGCCGGGGCCAACGTCCTGACTTTC
cdr3_aa: CASSLNPTGAGANVLTF

v_call: TRBV5-1
d_call: .
j_call: TRBJ1-1
clone_size: few
cdr3_nt: TGCGCCAGCAGCCCACGACCGCCGCGGGGGAGCGTTGGTGTGCGGGACACTGAAGCTTTCTTT
cdr3_aa: CASSPRPPRGSVGVRDTEAFF

v_call: TRBV5-1
d_call: .
j_call: TRBJ2-2
clone_size: many
cdr3_nt: TGCGCCAGCAGCCGATCAGCGGATCACACCGGGGAGCTGTTTTTT
cdr3_aa: CASSRSADHTGELFF

v_call: TRBV7-9
d_call: TRBD2
j_call: TRBJ2-1
clone_size: .
cdr3_nt: TGTGCCAGCGGAAGGACTAGCGTCCTCAATGAGCAGTTCTTC
cdr3_aa: CASGRTSVLNEQFF

v_call: TRBV5-1
d_call: TRBD2
j_call: TRBJ2-6
clone_size: .
cdr3_nt: TGCGCCAGCACCGGGGGGGCGGGCTCTGGGGCCAACGTCCTGACTTTC
cdr3_aa: CASTGGAGSGANVLTF

v_call: TRBV20-1
d_call: TRBD1
j_call: TRBJ1-5
clone_size: few
cdr3_nt: TGCAGTGCTAGAGTTGGGACAGATAGCAATCAGCCCCAGCATTTT
cdr3_aa: CSARVGTDSNQPQHF

v_call: TRBV7-2
d_call: .
j_call: TRBJ2-3
clone_size: .
cdr3_nt: TGTGCCAGCAGCTTAGTAGGGTCCGTGGCGGCAGATACGCAGTATTTT
cdr3_aa: CASSLVGSVAADTQYF

v_call: TRBV9
d_call: .
j_call: TRBJ2-7
clone_size: few
cdr3_nt: TGTGCCAGCAGCGGGAGGACGACAGCAAGTGTCGAGCAGTACTTC
cdr3_aa: CASSGRTTASVEQYF

v_call: TRBV18
d_call: TRBD1
j_call: TRBJ1-3
clone_size: many
cdr3_nt: TGTGCCAGCTCACCCTGGACAGGGGGCTCTGGAAACACCATATATTTT
cdr3_aa: CASSPWTGGSGNTIYF

v_call: TRBV7-9
d_call: .
j_call: TRBJ1-1
clone_size: many
cdr3_nt: TGTGCCAGCAGCTTACGGGAAGGGGGAGCTTTCTTT
cdr3_aa: CASSLREGGAFF

v_call: TRBV29-1
d_call: TRBD1
j_call: TRBJ2-1
clone_size: .
cdr3_nt: TGCAGCGAAAGGGACAGAGGCTCCTACAATGAGCAGTTCTTC
cdr3_aa: CSERDRGSYNEQFF

v_call: TRBV6-1
d_call: .
j_call: TRBJ2-1
clone_size: .
cdr3_nt: TGTGCCAGCAGTGAAGGACTAGGCTCGTACAATGAGCAGTTCTTC
cdr3_aa: CASSEGLGSYNEQFF